Listed below are T cell receptor beta chains from one sample, sequenced in a study of beta chain features in type 1 diabetes. The method was immunoSEQ multiplex PCR; TCRdb's version includes in-frame clones alone and lacks a portion of them. Of some 120,000 clones in the sample, around 16% are singletons; the top ten hold around 2.5%. The sample comprised central memory CD4+ T cells from blood. The source of these receptors is a man aged 18 to 30 with type 1 diabetes. CDR3s include the opening cysteine and the closing phenylalanine or tryptophan. D genes are given only for firm matches. Rows give clone size only sometimes, using once, few, many, or a class for an expanded clone.

abundance: medium-sized; v_gene: TRBV19; d_gene: TRBD2; j_gene: TRBJ2-1; CDR3nt: TGTGCCAGTAGTATACTCCGGACTAGTAGAAATGAGCAGTTCTTC; CDR3aa: CASSILRTSRNEQFF
abundance: .; v_gene: TRBV29-1; d_gene: TRBD1; j_gene: TRBJ2-1; CDR3nt: TGCAGCGTTGAAGGGGACAGCCTTTCCTACAATGAGCAGTTCTTC; CDR3aa: CSVEGDSLSYNEQFF
abundance: .; v_gene: TRBV29-1; d_gene: .; j_gene: TRBJ2-1; CDR3nt: TGCGCCTCTCGGGGGCGACAGGCATACAATGAGCAGTTCTTC; CDR3aa: CASRGRQAYNEQFF
abundance: .; v_gene: TRBV27; d_gene: TRBD1; j_gene: TRBJ2-3; CDR3nt: TGTGCCAGCAGTGCCGACAGGGTGAGGTTGGCAGATACGCAGTATTTT; CDR3aa: CASSADRVRLADTQYF
abundance: few; v_gene: TRBV5-1; d_gene: TRBD2; j_gene: TRBJ2-1; CDR3nt: TGCGCCAGCAGCTTGGCCCCTAGCGGGGGGGACAATGAGCAGTTCTTC; CDR3aa: CASSLAPSGGDNEQFF
abundance: .; v_gene: TRBV5-1; d_gene: TRBD1; j_gene: TRBJ1-1; CDR3nt: TGCGCCAGCAGCTTACAGGGGGTAACCTCTGAAGCTTTCTTT; CDR3aa: CASSLQGVTSEAFF
abundance: .; v_gene: TRBV7-9; d_gene: TRBD2; j_gene: TRBJ2-5; CDR3nt: TGTGCCAGCAGCTTGTCATATAGCGGGGGCACGGCCGAGACCCAGTACTTC; CDR3aa: CASSLSYSGGTAETQYF
abundance: few; v_gene: TRBV6-5; d_gene: .; j_gene: TRBJ2-2; CDR3nt: TGTGCCAGCAGTAAGAACAGGGCCACCGGGGAGCTGTTTTTT; CDR3aa: CASSKNRATGELFF
abundance: few; v_gene: TRBV6-5; d_gene: TRBD2; j_gene: TRBJ2-1; CDR3nt: TGTGCCAGCAGTTACTACGGGGGGAGGGAGTTCTTC; CDR3aa: CASSYYGGREFF
abundance: few; v_gene: TRBV30; d_gene: .; j_gene: TRBJ2-7; CDR3nt: TGTGCCTGGAGTGCTCCGACAGGGAGGTACGAGCAGTACTTC; CDR3aa: CAWSAPTGRYEQYF
abundance: .; v_gene: TRBV18; d_gene: .; j_gene: TRBJ2-7; CDR3nt: TGTGCCAGCTCACCCAGCACGGCGGTCTCCTACGAGCAGTACTTC; CDR3aa: CASSPSTAVSYEQYF
abundance: .; v_gene: TRBV7-6; d_gene: TRBD2; j_gene: TRBJ2-3; CDR3nt: TGTGCCAGCAGCTTTGGGACTAGCTTCACAGATACGCAGTATTTT; CDR3aa: CASSFGTSFTDTQYF
abundance: .; v_gene: TRBV5-4; d_gene: .; j_gene: TRBJ2-3; CDR3nt: TGTGCCACCTCCCAAGGGTCTTCGTCGGATACGCAGTATTTT; CDR3aa: CATSQGSSSDTQYF
abundance: few; v_gene: TRBV30; d_gene: .; j_gene: TRBJ1-1; CDR3nt: TGTGCCTGGAGTCGGAAGAGGGGCACTGAAGCTTTCTTT; CDR3aa: CAWSRKRGTEAFF
abundance: few; v_gene: TRBV27; d_gene: .; j_gene: TRBJ2-5; CDR3nt: TGTGCCAGCAGTTTATATTTTCCGGAGACCCAGTACTTC; CDR3aa: CASSLYFPETQYF
abundance: .; v_gene: TRBV10-2; d_gene: .; j_gene: TRBJ2-5; CDR3nt: TGCGCCAGCGCTGATCGGCGGCAATTGGAGACCCAGTACTTC; CDR3aa: CASADRRQLETQYF
abundance: few; v_gene: TRBV6-5; d_gene: TRBD1; j_gene: TRBJ2-7; CDR3nt: TGTGCCAGCAGCTACTGGACAGGGGACGAGCAGTACTTC; CDR3aa: CASSYWTGDEQYF